This TCR beta chain was observed in a study of blood T cell repertoires in COVID-19. Study context: Donors in the United States, Italy and Spain gave samples during acute or convalescent COVID-19. From T cells, B-cell-depleted T cells, or PBMCs came the material, which was cDNA or gDNA.

Original analysis: Amplification with reference gene primers provided the estimates of nucleated cell counts. Produced via immunoSEQ multiplex PCR; TCRdb's table is partial and in-frame only. That table supplies the V and J calls and clone size; D and trimming were determined from the DNA. Among about 280,000 clones listed, roughly 90% were seen once. This clonotype originated in a woman in her 30s with COVID-19, enrolled during active disease. The sample taken for sequencing was peripheral blood.

CDR3 sequence: CASSLVAGEQFF. In DNA form, the CDR3 reads TGTGCCAGCAGTTTAGTAGCGGGAGAGCAGTTCTTC. The V and J genes are TRBV12-3 or TRBV12-4 and TRBJ2-1; 8 positions agree with TRBD2. The CDR3 has 12 amino acids. V lost 1 base and J lost 10; bases outside the gene matches: 0.